This paragraph covers one TCR beta chain sequence. Its specificity is unknown. Primers: 60 Vbeta forward and 13 Jbeta reverse. Assay: immunoSEQ multiplex PCR; the TCRdb copy retains only in-frame clones and omits some. In the table there are some 150,000 clones, 70% to 90% of which are singletons. The data were taken from a study of cytomegalovirus exposure and HLA in healthy donors. The study, taken as a whole, reports: Later on, a genetic analysis was performed. It linked a missense variant in DCLRE1C with V- and J-gene trimming of TCR beta. A classifier reportedly called cytomegalovirus status with high sensitivity and specificity.

V shed 7 bases, J shed 3 bases, and the junction held 6 bases outside the gene matches. The CDR3 covers 13 residues. Germline V gene data show CDR1 as MNHNY and CDR2 as SVGAGI (reference sequence). The chain couples TRBV6-6 to TRBJ2-7, with 7 bases lining up with TRBD1. The sequenced sample consisted of PBMCs. This clonotype originated in a woman younger than 35 in good health and CMV-seronegative. The CDR3 DNA reads TGTGCCAGCACCCCGACAGGGAACTACGAGCAGTACTTC. Its translation: CASTPTGNYEQYF.